Listed here is a single T cell receptor beta chain. Antigen unknown. This specimen comes from a study of graft-versus-host responses after intestinal transplantation. Study background: Recipients uniformly received anti-thymocyte globulin induction, followed by tacrolimus and steroids for around 3 years. Study results and limitations: Graft-donor T cell macrochimerism coincided with high graft-versus-host to host-versus-graft clonal ratios in allografts. GvH clones surfaced in recipient marrow, some emerging earlier in ileum or blood. Among circulating GvH clones, peak levels were associated with early post-transplant declines in HvG clones.

Assay: immunoSEQ multiplex PCR; the TCRdb copy retains only in-frame clones and omits some. The sample records 90,000 to 150,000 clones, 90% to 95% being singletons. Germline CDR1 GTSNPN, CDR2 SVGIG (reference sequence). The CDR3 is made up of 13 amino acids. Trimming removed 3 bases at V and 4 bases at J, with 9 bases between. The V call is TRBV30, the J call TRBJ2-2; no clear D. The specimen comprised unstimulated CD4+ T cells sorted from spleen or lymph node cells, sampled before intestinal transplant. This TCR came from a human donor who received an intestinal transplant. The CDR3 DNA is TGTGCCTGGAGCAGACGGTTCACCGGGGAGCTGTTTTTT. Translated: CAWSRRFTGELFF.